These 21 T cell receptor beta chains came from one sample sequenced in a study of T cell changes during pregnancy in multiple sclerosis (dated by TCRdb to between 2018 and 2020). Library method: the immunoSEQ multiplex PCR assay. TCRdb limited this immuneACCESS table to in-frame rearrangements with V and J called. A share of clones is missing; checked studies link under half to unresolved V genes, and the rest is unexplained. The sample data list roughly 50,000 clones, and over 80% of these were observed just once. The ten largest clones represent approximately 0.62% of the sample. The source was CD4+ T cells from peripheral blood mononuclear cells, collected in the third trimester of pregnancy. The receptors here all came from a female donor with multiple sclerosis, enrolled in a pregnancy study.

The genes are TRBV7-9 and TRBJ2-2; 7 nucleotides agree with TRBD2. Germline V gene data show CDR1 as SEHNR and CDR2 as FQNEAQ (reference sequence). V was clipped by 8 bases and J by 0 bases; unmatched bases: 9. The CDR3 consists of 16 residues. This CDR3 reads CASPWLAASNTGELFF. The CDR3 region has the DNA TGTGCCAGCCCTTGGCTAGCGGCATCGAACACCGGGGAGCTGTTTTTT.

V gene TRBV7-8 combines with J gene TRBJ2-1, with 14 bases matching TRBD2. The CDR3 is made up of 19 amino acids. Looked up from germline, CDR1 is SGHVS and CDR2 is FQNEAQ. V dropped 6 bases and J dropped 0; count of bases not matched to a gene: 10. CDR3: CASREGTSGSQGSYNEQFF. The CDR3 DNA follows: TGTGCCAGCAGAGAGGGGACTAGCGGGAGTCAAGGCTCCTACAATGAGCAGTTCTTC. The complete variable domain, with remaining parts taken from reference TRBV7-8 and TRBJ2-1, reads GAGVSQSPRYKVAKRGQDVALRCDPISGHVSLFWYQQALGQGPEFLTYFQNEAQLDKSGLPSDRFFAERPEGSVSTLKIQRTQQEDSAVYLCASREGTSGSQGSYNEQFFGPGTRLTVL.

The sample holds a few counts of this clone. The CDR3 coding sequence is TGTGCCAGCAGGCTTGGCCCTCAGATGGAAGCTTTCTTT. This gives the protein CASRLGPQMEAFF. The gene calls are TRBV11-2 and TRBJ1-1, with no clear D. V was cut by 6 bases and J by 8 bases, with 16 bases left in between. The CDR3 covers 13 residues. Germline values: CDR1 SGHAT, CDR2 FQNNGV.

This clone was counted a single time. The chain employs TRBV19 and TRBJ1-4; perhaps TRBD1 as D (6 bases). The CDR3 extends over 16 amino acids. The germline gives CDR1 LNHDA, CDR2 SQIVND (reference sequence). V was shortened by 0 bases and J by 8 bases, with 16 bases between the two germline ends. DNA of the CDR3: TGTGCCAGTAGTATAGATGCCGGACAGCTACGGGAAAAACTGTTTTTT. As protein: CASSIDAGQLREKLFF.

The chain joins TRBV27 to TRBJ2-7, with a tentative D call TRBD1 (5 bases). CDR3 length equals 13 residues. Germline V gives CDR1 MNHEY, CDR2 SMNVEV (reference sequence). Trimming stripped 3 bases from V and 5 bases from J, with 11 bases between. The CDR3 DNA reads TGTGCCAGCAGTTTTGACAGTGGTGACGAGCAGTACTTC. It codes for CASSFDSGDEQYF.

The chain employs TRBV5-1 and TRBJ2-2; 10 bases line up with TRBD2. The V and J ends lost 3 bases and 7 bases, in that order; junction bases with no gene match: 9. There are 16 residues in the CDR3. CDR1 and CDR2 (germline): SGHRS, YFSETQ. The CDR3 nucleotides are TGCGCCAGCAGCTCTACTAGCGGGAAGTGGGGCGGGGAGCTGTTTTTT. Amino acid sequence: CASSSTSGKWGGELFF.

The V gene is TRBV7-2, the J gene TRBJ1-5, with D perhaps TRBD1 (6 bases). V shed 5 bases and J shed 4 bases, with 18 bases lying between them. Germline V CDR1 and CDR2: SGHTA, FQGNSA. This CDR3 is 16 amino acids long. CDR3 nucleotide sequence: TGTGCCAGCAGCCCTCGGCAGGGGACCATGAATCAGCCCCAGCATTTT. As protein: CASSPRQGTMNQPQHF.

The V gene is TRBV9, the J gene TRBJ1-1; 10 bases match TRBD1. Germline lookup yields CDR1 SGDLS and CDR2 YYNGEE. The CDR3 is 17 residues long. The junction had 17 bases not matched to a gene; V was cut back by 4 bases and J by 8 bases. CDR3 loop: CASSLTPLKTGGAEAFF. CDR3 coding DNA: TGTGCCAGCAGCCTAACTCCCTTGAAGACAGGGGGCGCAGAAGCTTTCTTT.

The CDR3 spells CATEAVSSYNEQFF. The CDR3 DNA reads as TGTGCCACCGAAGCGGTGAGCTCCTACAATGAGCAGTTCTTC. The rearrangement uses TRBV28 and TRBJ2-1, with TRBD2 as a possible D gene (5 bases). This CDR3 is built from 14 residues. Per the germline V gene, CDR1 is MDHEN and CDR2 is SYDVKM. Trimming left V 10 bases short and J 0 bases short, with 13 bases between.

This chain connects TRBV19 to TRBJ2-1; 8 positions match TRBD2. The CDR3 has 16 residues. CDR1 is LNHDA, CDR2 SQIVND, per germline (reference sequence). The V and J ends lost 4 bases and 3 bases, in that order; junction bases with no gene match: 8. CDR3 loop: CASSTLSGSNYNEQFF. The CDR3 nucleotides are TGTGCCAGTAGTACGCTCAGCGGGAGTAACTACAATGAGCAGTTCTTC.

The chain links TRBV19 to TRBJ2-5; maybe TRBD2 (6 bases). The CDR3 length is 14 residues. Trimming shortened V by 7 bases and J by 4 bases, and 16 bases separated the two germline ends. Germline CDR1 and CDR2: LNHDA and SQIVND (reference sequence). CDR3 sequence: CASNSGYQGETQYF. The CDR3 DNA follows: TGTGCCAGTAACAGCGGGTACCAGGGAGAGACCCAGTACTTC.

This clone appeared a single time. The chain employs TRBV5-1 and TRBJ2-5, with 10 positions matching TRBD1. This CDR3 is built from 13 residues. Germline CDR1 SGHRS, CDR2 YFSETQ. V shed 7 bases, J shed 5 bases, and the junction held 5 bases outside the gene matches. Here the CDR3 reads CASRGDRGETQYF. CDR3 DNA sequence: TGCGCCAGCCGAGGGGACAGGGGCGAGACCCAGTACTTC.

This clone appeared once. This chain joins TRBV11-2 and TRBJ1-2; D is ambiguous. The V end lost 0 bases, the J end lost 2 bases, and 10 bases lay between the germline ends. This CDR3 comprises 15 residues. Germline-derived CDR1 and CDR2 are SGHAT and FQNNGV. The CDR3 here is CASSLEVGRNYGYTF. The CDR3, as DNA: TGTGCCAGCAGCTTAGAGGTGGGCAGAAACTATGGCTACACCTTC.

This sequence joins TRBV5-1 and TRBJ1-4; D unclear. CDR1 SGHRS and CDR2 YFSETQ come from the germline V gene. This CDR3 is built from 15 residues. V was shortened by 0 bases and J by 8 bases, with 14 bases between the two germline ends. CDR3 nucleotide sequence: TGCGCCAGCAGCTTGGCGGCCCGCCAGGTGGAAAAACTGTTTTTT. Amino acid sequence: CASSLAARQVEKLFF.

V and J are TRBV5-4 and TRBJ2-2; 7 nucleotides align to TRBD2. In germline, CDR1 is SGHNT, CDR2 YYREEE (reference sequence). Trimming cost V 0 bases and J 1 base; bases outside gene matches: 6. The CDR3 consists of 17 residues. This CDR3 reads CASSLASSGLNTGELFF. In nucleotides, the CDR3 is TGTGCCAGCAGCTTGGCCTCTAGCGGATTGAACACCGGGGAGCTGTTTTTT.

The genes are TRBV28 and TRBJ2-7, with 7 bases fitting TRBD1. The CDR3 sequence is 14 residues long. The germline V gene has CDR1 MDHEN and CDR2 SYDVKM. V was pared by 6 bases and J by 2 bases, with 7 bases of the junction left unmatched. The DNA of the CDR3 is TGTGCCAGCAGCCCAGGACAGGTGACCTACGAGCAGTACTTC. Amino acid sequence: CASSPGQVTYEQYF.

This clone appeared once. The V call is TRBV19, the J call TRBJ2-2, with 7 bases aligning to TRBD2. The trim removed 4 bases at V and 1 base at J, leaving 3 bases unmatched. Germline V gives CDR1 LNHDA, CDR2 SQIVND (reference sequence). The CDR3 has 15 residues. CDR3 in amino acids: CASSSRTRNTGELFF. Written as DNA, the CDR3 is TGTGCCAGTAGTAGTCGGACTAGGAACACCGGGGAGCTGTTTTTT.

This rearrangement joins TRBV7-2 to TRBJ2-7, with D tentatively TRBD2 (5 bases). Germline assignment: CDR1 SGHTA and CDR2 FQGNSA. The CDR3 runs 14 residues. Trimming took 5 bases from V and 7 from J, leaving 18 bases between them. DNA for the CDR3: TGTGCCAGCAGCAATCTAGCCCTGGTTGGGGAGCAGTACTTC. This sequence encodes CASSNLALVGEQYF.

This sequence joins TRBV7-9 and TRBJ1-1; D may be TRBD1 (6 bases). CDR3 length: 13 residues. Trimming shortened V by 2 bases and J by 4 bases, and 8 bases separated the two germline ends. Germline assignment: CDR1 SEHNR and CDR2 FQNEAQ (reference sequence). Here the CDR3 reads CASSLIRGTEAFF. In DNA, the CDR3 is TGTGCCAGCAGCTTAATCAGGGGCACTGAAGCTTTCTTT.

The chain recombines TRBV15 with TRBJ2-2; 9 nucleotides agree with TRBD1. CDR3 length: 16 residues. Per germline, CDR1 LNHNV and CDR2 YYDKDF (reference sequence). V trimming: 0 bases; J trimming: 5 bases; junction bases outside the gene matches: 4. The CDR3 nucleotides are TGTGCCACCAGCAGAGAGGGACAGGGCCGGACCGGGGAGCTGTTTTTT. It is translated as CATSREGQGRTGELFF.

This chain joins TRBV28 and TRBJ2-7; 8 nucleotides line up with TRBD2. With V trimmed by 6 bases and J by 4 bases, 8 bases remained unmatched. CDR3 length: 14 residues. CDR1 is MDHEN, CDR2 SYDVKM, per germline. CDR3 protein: CASRTAGVVYEQYF. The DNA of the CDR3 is TGTGCCAGCAGGACAGCGGGAGTTGTATACGAGCAGTACTTC.